This note documents a single T cell receptor (beta chain) sequence. The data were obtained in a study of blood T cell repertoires in COVID-19. This CDR3 is built from 11 residues. The germline gives CDR1 MNHEY, CDR2 SVGAGI. V dropped 11 bases and J dropped 8; count of bases not matched to a gene: 4. The protocol was immunoSEQ multiplex PCR, while the TCRdb copy is restricted to in-frame clones and leaves out a portion. The profile covers tens of thousands of clones, with about 88% appearing a single time and around 8.2% taken by the ten largest. The V call is TRBV6-5, the J call TRBJ1-5; TRBD1 aligns across 9 bases. The sample taken for sequencing was peripheral blood. This clonotype was sampled from a man in his sixties or seventies with active or convalescent COVID-19. The CDR3: CAGGTGKPQHF. The CDR3 DNA reads as TGTGCCGGAGGGACAGGGAAGCCCCAGCATTTT.